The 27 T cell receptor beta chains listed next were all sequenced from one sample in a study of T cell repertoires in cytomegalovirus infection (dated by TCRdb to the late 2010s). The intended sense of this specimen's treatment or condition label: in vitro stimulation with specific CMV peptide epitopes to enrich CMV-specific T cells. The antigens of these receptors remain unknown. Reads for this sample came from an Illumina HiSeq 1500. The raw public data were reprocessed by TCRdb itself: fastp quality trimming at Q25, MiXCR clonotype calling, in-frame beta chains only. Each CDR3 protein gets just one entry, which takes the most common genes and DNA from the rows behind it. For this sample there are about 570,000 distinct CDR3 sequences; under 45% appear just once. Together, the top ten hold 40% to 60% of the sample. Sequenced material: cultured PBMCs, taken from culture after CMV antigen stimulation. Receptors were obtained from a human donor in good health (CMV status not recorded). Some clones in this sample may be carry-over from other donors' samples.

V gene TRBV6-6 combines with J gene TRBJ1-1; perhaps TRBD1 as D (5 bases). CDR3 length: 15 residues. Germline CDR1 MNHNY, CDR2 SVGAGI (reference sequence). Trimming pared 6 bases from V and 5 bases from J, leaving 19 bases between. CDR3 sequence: CASRIQDHGVTEAFF. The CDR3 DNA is TGTGCCAGCAGAATACAGGATCACGGGGTGACTGAAGCTTTCTTT.

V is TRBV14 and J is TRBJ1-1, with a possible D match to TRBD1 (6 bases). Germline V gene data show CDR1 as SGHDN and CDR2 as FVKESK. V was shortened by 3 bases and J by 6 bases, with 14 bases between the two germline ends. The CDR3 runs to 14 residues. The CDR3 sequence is CASSQSIRGAEAFF. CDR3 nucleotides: TGTGCCAGCAGCCAGTCTATAAGGGGGGCTGAAGCTTTCTTT.

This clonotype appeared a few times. The CDR3 region is CASSTAGDTYEQYF. CDR3 coding DNA: TGTGCCAGCAGCACAGCGGGAGACACCTACGAGCAGTACTTC. The chain uses TRBV7-2 and TRBJ2-7, with 8 bases that match TRBD2. From germline, CDR1 is SGHTA and CDR2 FQGNSA. V gave up 5 bases and J gave up 2 bases; unmatched junction bases: 5. There are 14 residues in the CDR3.

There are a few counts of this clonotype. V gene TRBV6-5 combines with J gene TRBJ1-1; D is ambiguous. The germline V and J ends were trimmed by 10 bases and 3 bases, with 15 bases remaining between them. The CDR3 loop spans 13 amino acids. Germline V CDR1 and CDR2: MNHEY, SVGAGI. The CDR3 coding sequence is TGTGCCACCAACCGCCCCGACGACACTGAAGCTTTCTTT. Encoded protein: CATNRPDDTEAFF.

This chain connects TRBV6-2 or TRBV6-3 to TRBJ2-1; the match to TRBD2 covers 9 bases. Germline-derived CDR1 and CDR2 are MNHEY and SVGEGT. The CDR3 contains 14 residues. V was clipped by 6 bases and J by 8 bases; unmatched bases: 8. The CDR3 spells CASSQRAGGHEQFF. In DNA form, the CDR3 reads TGTGCCAGCAGCCAGCGGGCGGGGGGGCATGAGCAGTTCTTC.

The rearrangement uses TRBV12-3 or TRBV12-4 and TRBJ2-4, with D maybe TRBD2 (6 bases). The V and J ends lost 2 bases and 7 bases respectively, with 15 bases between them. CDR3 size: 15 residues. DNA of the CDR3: TGTGCCAGCAGTTTAAGGGGAGTGGAGGGGAACATTCAGTACTTC. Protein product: CASSLRGVEGNIQYF.

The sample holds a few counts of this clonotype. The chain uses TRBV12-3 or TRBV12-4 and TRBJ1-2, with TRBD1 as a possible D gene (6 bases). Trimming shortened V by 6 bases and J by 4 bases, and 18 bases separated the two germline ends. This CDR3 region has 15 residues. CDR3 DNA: TGTGCCAGCAGCTACGGACAGACCTCCTTCTATGGCTACACCTTC. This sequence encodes CASSYGQTSFYGYTF.

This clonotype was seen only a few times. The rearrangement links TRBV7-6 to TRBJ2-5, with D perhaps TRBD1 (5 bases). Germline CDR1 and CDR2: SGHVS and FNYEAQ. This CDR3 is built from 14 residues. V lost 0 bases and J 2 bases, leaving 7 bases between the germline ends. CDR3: CASSLAREQETQYF. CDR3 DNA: TGTGCCAGCAGCTTAGCCAGGGAACAAGAGACCCAGTACTTC.

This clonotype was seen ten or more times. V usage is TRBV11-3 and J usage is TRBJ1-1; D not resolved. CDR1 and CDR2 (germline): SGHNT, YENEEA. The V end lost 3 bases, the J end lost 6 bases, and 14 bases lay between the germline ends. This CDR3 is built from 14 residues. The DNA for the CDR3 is TGTGCCAGCAGCTTCTCTGGCCCAAGCTCTGAAGCTTTCTTT. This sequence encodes CASSFSGPSSEAFF.

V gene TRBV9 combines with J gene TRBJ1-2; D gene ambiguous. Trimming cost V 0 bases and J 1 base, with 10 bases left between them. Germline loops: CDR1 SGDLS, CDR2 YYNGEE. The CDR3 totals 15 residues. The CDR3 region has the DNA TGTGCCAGCAGCGTAGCGCATCGGGGTAACTATGGCTACACCTTC. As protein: CASSVAHRGNYGYTF.

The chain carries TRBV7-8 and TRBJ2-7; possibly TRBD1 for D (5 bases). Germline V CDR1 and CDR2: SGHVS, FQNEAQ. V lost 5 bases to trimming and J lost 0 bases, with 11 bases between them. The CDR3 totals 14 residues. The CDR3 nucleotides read TGTGCCAGCAGCCCCCGACAGATCTCCTACGAGCAGTACTTC. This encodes CASSPRQISYEQYF.

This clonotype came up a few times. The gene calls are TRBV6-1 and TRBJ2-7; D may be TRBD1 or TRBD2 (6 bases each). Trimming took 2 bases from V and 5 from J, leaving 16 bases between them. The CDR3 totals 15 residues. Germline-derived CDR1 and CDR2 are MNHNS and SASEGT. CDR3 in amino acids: CASSESGGQGHEQYF. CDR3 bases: TGTGCCAGCAGTGAATCCGGGGGCCAGGGACACGAGCAGTACTTC.

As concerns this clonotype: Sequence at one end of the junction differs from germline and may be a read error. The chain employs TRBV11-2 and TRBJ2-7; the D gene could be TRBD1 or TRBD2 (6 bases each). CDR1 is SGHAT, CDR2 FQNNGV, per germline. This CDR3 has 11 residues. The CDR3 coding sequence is TGTGCCAGCAGCGGAGGGGGGACCAGAGACTTC. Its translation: CASSGGGTRDF.

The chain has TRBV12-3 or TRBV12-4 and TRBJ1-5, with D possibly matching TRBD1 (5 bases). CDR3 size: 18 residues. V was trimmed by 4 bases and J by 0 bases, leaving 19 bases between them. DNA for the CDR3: TGTGCCAGCAGTTCTCTTCCCGGGCCCAGGGATAGCAATCAGCCCCAGCATTTT. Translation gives CASSSLPGPRDSNQPQHF.

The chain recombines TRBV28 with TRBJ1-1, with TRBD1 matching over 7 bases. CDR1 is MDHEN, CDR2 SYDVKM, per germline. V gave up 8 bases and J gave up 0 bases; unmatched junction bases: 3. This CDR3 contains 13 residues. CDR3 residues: CASGDSMNTEAFF. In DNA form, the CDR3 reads TGTGCCAGCGGGGACAGTATGAACACTGAAGCTTTCTTT.

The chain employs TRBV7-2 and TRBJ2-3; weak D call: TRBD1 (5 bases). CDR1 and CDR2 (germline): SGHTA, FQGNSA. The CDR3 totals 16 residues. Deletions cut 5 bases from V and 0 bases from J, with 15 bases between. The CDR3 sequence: CASSLGARTSTDTQYF. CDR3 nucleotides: TGTGCCAGCAGCCTAGGGGCGCGAACTAGCACAGATACGCAGTATTTT. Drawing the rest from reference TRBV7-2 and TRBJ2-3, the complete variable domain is GAGVSQSPSNKVTEKGKDVELRCDPISGHTALYWYRQSLGQGLEFLIYFQGNSAPDKSGLPSDRFSAERTGGSVSTLTIQRTQQEDSAVYLCASSLGARTSTDTQYFGPGTRLTVL.

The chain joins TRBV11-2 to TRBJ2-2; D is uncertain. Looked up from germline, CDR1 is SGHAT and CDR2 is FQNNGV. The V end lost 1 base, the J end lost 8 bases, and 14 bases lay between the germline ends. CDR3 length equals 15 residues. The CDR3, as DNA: TGTGCCAGCAGCTTAGTTACGGGCTACGAAGGGGAGCTGTTTTTT. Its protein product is CASSLVTGYEGELFF.

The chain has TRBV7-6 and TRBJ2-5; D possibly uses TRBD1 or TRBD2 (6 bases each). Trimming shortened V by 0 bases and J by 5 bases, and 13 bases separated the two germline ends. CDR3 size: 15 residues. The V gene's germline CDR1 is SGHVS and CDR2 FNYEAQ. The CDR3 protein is CASSLAPGARETQYF. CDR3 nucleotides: TGTGCCAGCAGCTTAGCTCCGGGGGCACGGGAGACCCAGTACTTC.

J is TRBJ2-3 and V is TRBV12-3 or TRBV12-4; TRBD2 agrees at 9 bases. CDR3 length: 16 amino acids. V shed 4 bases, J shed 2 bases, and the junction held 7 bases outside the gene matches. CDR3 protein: CASSSPAGGNTDTQYF. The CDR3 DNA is TGTGCCAGCAGTTCCCCCGCGGGGGGGAACACAGATACGCAGTATTTT.

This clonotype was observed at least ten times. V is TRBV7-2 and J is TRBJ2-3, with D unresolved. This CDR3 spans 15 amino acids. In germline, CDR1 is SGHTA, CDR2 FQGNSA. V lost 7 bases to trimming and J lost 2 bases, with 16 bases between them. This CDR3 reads CASTLSGSFTDTQYF. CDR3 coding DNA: TGTGCCAGCACCCTTTCCGGGTCTTTCACAGATACGCAGTATTTT.

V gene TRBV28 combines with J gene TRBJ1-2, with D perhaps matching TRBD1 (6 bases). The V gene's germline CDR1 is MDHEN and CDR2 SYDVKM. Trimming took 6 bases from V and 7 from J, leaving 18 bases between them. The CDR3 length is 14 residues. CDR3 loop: CASSPPGHSGGYTF. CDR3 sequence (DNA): TGTGCCAGCAGCCCACCGGGACACTCAGGTGGCTACACCTTC.

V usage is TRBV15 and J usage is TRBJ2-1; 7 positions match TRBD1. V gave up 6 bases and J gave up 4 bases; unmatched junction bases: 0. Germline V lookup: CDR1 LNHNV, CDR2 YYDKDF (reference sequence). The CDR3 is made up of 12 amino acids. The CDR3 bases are TGTGCCACCAGGGACAGGTACAATGAGCAGTTCTTC. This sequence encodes CATRDRYNEQFF.

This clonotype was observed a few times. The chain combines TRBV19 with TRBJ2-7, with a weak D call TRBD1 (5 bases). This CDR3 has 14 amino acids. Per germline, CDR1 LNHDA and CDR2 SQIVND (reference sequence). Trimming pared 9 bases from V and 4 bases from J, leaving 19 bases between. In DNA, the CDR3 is TGTGCCAGCGCCGCTGCAGGGTTTGGGTACGAGCAGTACTTC. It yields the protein CASAAAGFGYEQYF.

CDR3 sequence (DNA): TGTGCCAGCAGCCATAAAACCAGGGGGCTGAACACTGAAGCTTTCTTT. Protein product: CASSHKTRGLNTEAFF. The chain combines TRBV7-8 with TRBJ1-1; 8 nucleotides align to TRBD1. The ends lost 5 bases at V and 0 bases at J; junction bases unmatched: 8. This CDR3 has 16 amino acids. Germline V gene sequence: CDR1 SGHVS, CDR2 FQNEAQ.

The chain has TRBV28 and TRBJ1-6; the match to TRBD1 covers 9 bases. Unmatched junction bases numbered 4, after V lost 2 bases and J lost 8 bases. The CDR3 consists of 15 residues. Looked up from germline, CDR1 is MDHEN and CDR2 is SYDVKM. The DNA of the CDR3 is TGTGCCAGCAGTTTAGGGGACAGGGAGTATTCACCCCTCCACTTT. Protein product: CASSLGDREYSPLHF.

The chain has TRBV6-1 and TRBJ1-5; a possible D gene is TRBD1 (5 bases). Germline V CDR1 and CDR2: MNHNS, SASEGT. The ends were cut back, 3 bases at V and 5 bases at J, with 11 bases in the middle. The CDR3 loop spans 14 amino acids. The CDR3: CASSEWGTYQPQHF. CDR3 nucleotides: TGTGCCAGCAGTGAGTGGGGGACTTATCAGCCCCAGCATTTT.

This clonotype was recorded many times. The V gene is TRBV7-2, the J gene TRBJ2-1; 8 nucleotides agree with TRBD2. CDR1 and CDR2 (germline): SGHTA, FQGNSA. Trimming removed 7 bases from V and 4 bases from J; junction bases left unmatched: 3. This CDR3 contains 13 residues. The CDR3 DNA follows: TGTGCCAGCACGGGGGGGCGGTACAATGAGCAGTTCTTC. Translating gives CASTGGRYNEQFF.